This T cell receptor (gamma chain) was found in a study of gamma-delta chains in newborns, infants, children. Study in general: Microbial exposure reportedly drives polyclonal innate γδ T cell expansion after birth.

TCRdb re-called the reads with CATT. Of 650 to 800 gamma-chain clones listed, roughly 1.5% are singletons. For this clone: It may be a read error: a sequence one base away is much more abundant.

The CDR3 is 14 amino acids. Germline CDR1 EGSTGY, CDR2 YDSYTSSV. This chain links TRGV4 with TRGJ1 or TRGJ2. The TCR was taken from a child who was a newborn, infant or young child, either healthy, febrile or measles-vaccinated (not recorded which). The sequenced material came from blood. The CDR3: CAAWDGPPRNKKLF. CDR3 bases: TGTGCCGCCTGGGATGGGCCCCCTAGAAATAAGAAACTCTTT.